The present T cell receptor (beta chain) was sequenced within a study of identical twins. Findings and limits, study-wide: Within monozygotic twins, out-of-frame TCR alpha sharing was underestimated by the models.

Trimming stripped 7 bases from V and 0 bases from J, with 10 bases between. The CDR3 is 13 amino acids. Germline CDR1 SQVTM, CDR2 ANQGSEA. TCRdb analysed the 5' RACE reads with MiXCR anew, one entry per CDR3 protein. This sample has some 900,000 distinct CDR3 sequences, with roughly 12% found just once. Healthy Caucasians alone served as donors. Concerning this clonotype: Its specificity is unknown.

This sample was shared with a second study, whose subject was yellow fever vaccine responses in identical twins. This second study says: Reportedly, twins' vaccine T cell responses looked partly convergent and partly personalized.

The receptor comes from a young woman in good health. Material for sequencing was PBMCs. J is TRBJ2-1 and V is TRBV29-1, with D maybe TRBD2 (6 bases). CDR3 DNA sequence: TGCAGCGCGGGAGCCGGCTCCTACAATGAGCAGTTCTTC. This gives the protein CSAGAGSYNEQFF.